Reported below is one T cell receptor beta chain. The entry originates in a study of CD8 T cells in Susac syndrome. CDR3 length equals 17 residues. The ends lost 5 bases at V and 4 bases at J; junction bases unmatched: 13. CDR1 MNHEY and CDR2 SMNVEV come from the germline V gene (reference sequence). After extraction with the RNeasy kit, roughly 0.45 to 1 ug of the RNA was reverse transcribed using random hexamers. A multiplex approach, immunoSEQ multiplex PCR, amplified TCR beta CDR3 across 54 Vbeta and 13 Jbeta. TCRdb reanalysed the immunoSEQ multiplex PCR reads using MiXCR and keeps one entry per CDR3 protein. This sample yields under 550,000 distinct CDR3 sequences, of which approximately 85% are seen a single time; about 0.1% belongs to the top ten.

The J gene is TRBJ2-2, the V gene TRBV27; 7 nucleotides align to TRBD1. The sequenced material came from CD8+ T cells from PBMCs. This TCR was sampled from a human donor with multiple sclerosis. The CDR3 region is CASSPFGTVMSTGELFF. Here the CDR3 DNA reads TGTGCCAGCAGTCCATTCGGGACAGTCATGAGCACCGGGGAGCTGTTTTTT.